A single T cell receptor (beta chain) is shown here with its context. Its antigen is unknown. The sample belongs to a study of T cells after yellow fever vaccination. Looking at the study overall: When fractions had low cell numbers, they were prepared with SMART-Seq v4 Ultra Low Input. The study, taken as a whole, reports: At around 95% for CD4 and 70% to 90% for CD8, most primary-vaccination clones showed up again after the booster.

TCRdb re-analysed the 5' RACE reads in MiXCR, keeping a single row per CDR3 protein. The data show hundreds of thousands of distinct CDR3 sequences, about 17% seen once. J was trimmed by 0 bases and V by 3 bases; bases with no gene match: 2. The germline V gene encodes CDR1 MRHNA and CDR2 SNTAGT. The CDR3 sequence is 15 residues long. Source: PBMCs, taken before the yellow fever booster vaccination. The receptor was derived from a man aged 18 to 29 who received the YFV17D yellow fever vaccine. The chain is built from TRBV6-4 and TRBJ2-3, with 8 bases fitting TRBD2. For the CDR3, the DNA is TGTGCCAGCAGTGATGTAGCGGGGAGCACAGATACGCAGTATTTT. Its translation is CASSDVAGSTDTQYF.